These T cell receptor beta chains were read from a single sample in a study of post-analysis software for immune sequencing data. TCRdb ran MiXCR on the PCR reads and lists one entry per CDR3 protein. There are around 710,000 distinct CDR3 sequences in the sample; more than 45% occur only once, and roughly 5% lies in the top ten. What was sequenced was blood. These receptors all come from a girl aged 10-17 years with multiple sclerosis. Both conserved end residues are part of each CDR3. Fields, in order: J gene, clone size, D gene, V gene, CDR3 DNA, CDR3 protein. The D gene is left open where the match is weak. Size values are once, few and many counts, or a class for expanded clones, and some rows have none.

TRBJ2-7 | few | TRBD2 | TRBV12-3/TRBV12-4 | TGTGCCAGCAGTTTAACCCCACTAGCGCAGAGCTCCTACGAGCAGTACTTC | CASSLTPLAQSSYEQYF
TRBJ1-2 | NA | NA | TRBV7-9 | TGTGCCAGCAGCCCCCCCGGGCAAAGGCGAGGCTACACCTTC | CASSPPGQRRGYTF
TRBJ2-5 | few | TRBD2 | TRBV6-5 | TGTGCCAGCAGTTACTCCGGACTAGCGGGAGGGGAAGAGACCCAGTACTTC | CASSYSGLAGGEETQYF
TRBJ2-7 | NA | TRBD1 | TRBV29-1 | TGCAGCGCTAGGACAGGGGACACCTACGAGCAGTACTTC | CSARTGDTYEQYF
TRBJ2-5 | few | NA | TRBV29-1 | TGCAGCGTTGAACTTTGGTCAGGGCTTGGTGAGACCCAGTACTTC | CSVELWSGLGETQYF
TRBJ2-5 | NA | NA | TRBV15 | TGTGCCACCAGCAGAGGGAAAGCGTTTAAAGAGTACCAAGAGACCCAGTACTTC | CATSRGKAFKEYQETQYF
TRBJ2-7 | many | TRBD1 | TRBV29-1 | TGCAGCGTTGAGGGGACAGGGGACTACGAGCAGTACTTC | CSVEGTGDYEQYF
TRBJ2-7 | NA | NA | TRBV7-6 | TGTGCCAGCAGCAGATGGGGAGAGGGGGACGAGCAGTACTTC | CASSRWGEGDEQYF
TRBJ2-2 | NA | NA | TRBV6-2/TRBV6-3 | TGTGCCAGCAGAAGAGACGTCGGGGAGCTGTTTTTT | CASRRDVGELFF
TRBJ1-5 | few | NA | TRBV5-6 | TGTGCCAGCAGCTTTGGACGGAATCAGCCCCAGCATTTT | CASSFGRNQPQHF
TRBJ2-1 | NA | NA | TRBV27 | TGTGCCAGCAGTTTACTCCTGGGCTCCTACAATGAGCAGTTCTTC | CASSLLLGSYNEQFF
TRBJ2-1 | once | TRBD2 | TRBV12-3/TRBV12-4 | TGTGCCAGCAGTTGGTCGGGGGGGCGGGGTGAGCAGTTCTTC | CASSWSGGRGEQFF
TRBJ2-5 | NA | TRBD2 | TRBV12-3/TRBV12-4 | TGTGCCAGCAGTTCCGCTAGCGGAGAGACCCAGTACTTC | CASSSASGETQYF
TRBJ2-3 | NA | TRBD1 | TRBV4-3 | TGCGCCAGCAGCCAAGGGACAGGGGGCGGGAATACGCAGTATTTT | CASSQGTGGGNTQYF
TRBJ1-2 | NA | NA | TRBV7-2 | TGTGCCAGCAGCTTCCAAACGGAGTCCTATGGCTACACCTTC | CASSFQTESYGYTF
TRBJ2-7 | few | NA | TRBV12-3/TRBV12-4 | TGTGCCAGCAGTTTAGAGCGGAACTACGAGCAGTACTTC | CASSLERNYEQYF
TRBJ2-5 | few | NA | TRBV10-3 | TGTGCCATCAGTGGTACTAGCTTCGAGACCCAGTACTTC | CAISGTSFETQYF
TRBJ1-1 | NA | NA | TRBV12-5 | TGTGCTAGTGGTTTCAAAGGGGGGACGAACACTGAAGCTTTCTTT | CASGFKGGTNTEAFF
TRBJ2-7 | NA | TRBD1 | TRBV7-9 | TGTGCCAGCAGCTTGACGGGACAGGGCATCTACGAGCAGTACTTC | CASSLTGQGIYEQYF
TRBJ2-7 | few | NA | TRBV20-1 | TGCAGTGGCCAGCCCAGGGTGGTCCACGAGCAGTACTTC | CSGQPRVVHEQYF
TRBJ2-7 | NA | NA | TRBV12-3/TRBV12-4 | TGTGCCAGCAGTTTCCAAACGGGGGCGATTCGGAGTCAGGAGGCCCAGTACTTC | CASSFQTGAIRSQEAQYF
TRBJ2-7 | NA | TRBD2 | TRBV27 | TGTGCCAGCAGTCCAACCGGACTAGCGGGAGATCCCTACGAGCAGTACTTC | CASSPTGLAGDPYEQYF
TRBJ2-1 | NA | NA | TRBV12-5 | TGTGCTAGTGGTTTGGAGGGAGGAGAGCAGTTCTTC | CASGLEGGEQFF
TRBJ2-3 | NA | NA | TRBV27 | TGTGCCAGCCACCCCACGGAAAGGGGTACAGATACGCAGTATTTT | CASHPTERGTDTQYF
TRBJ2-1 | NA | TRBD2 | TRBV29-1 | TGCAGCGTTGAACTGAGCGGGAGGGCCGGTGGGAATGAGCAGTTCTTC | CSVELSGRAGGNEQFF
TRBJ2-1 | NA | NA | TRBV6-5 | TGTGCCAGCAGCTCCCACTACTCGGGACTCTTAAGGTTCTTC | CASSSHYSGLLRFF
TRBJ2-1 | NA | TRBD2 | TRBV24-1 | TGTGCCACCAGTGATACCGGACTAGCGGGAGGGCCCTTCTACAATGAGCAGTTCTTC | CATSDTGLAGGPFYNEQFF
TRBJ1-1 | once | NA | TRBV6-6 | TGTGCCAGCAGTTACTTTGTCGACGGAAACACTGAAGCTTTCTTT | CASSYFVDGNTEAFF
TRBJ2-5 | few | NA | TRBV27 | TGTGCCAGCAGTTTATGGGCTAGCTCGAGAGGAGAGACCCAGTACTTC | CASSLWASSRGETQYF
TRBJ2-7 | NA | TRBD1 | TRBV10-3 | TGTGCCATCAGCGGACAGGGGGCCCCCTACGAGCAGTACTTC | CAISGQGAPYEQYF
TRBJ2-5 | NA | NA | TRBV7-2 | TGTGCCAGCAGCTCTACGGGAGCGTTTTTAGAGACCCAGTACTTC | CASSSTGAFLETQYF
TRBJ1-5 | NA | NA | TRBV3-1 | TGTGCCAGCAGCCAGGGGCCTCAGCCCCAGCATTTT | CASSQGPQPQHF
TRBJ2-1 | NA | TRBD2 | TRBV7-9 | TGTGCCAGCAGCTCCAGACTTCCCGGGAGGACGCACGACAATGAGCAGTTCTTC | CASSSRLPGRTHDNEQFF
TRBJ2-5 | few | TRBD1 | TRBV6-6 | TGTGCCAGCAGGCAGGGGGCCCAAGAGACCCAGTACTTC | CASRQGAQETQYF
TRBJ2-5 | NA | NA | TRBV3-1 | TGTGCCAGCACCCCCGACCCTGGGGCAGGGCGGTTGGCGCAGTACTTC | CASTPDPGAGRLAQYF
TRBJ2-3 | NA | TRBD2 | TRBV12-3/TRBV12-4 | TGTGCCAGCAGCCCGACCCCACTAGCGGGAGACACAGATACGCAGTATTTT | CASSPTPLAGDTDTQYF
TRBJ2-1 | few | NA | TRBV20-1 | TGCAGTGCTAGACCCTCAAGCCCCCAACCTTACAATGAGCAGTTCTTC | CSARPSSPQPYNEQFF
TRBJ1-5 | NA | NA | TRBV4-1 | TGCGCCAGCAGCCAAGATGGGGGTCCAGGGGCTAGGGATCAGCCCCAGCATTTT | CASSQDGGPGARDQPQHF
TRBJ2-7 | few | NA | TRBV29-1 | TGCAGCGTCCGGGACCCAGGCTACGAGCAGTACTTC | CSVRDPGYEQYF
TRBJ2-1 | few | TRBD1 | TRBV24-1 | TGTGCCACTAGGGACAGTAATGAGCAGTTCTTC | CATRDSNEQFF
TRBJ1-2 | few | NA | TRBV28 | TGTGCCAGCAGTACCACAGGGCTGCGGGGCTACACCTTC | CASSTTGLRGYTF
TRBJ2-7 | NA | NA | TRBV5-5 | TGTGCCAGCAGAGGGCCAGCTACCCCCGAGCAGTACTTC | CASRGPATPEQYF
TRBJ2-3 | few | NA | TRBV20-1 | TGCAGTGCCCCCGGTGGCAGCAATGACGCCACAGATACGCAGTATTTT | CSAPGGSNDATDTQYF